This TCR beta chain was recorded in a study of T-cell reconstitution after alpha-beta-depleted transplantation in children. Details on this clonotype: Its specificity is not known.

Construction of the TCRbeta library involved unique molecular identifiers. TCRdb reprocessed the PCR reads with MiXCR, giving one entry per CDR3 protein. The table shows about 500,000 distinct CDR3 sequences, with about an eighth occurring only once. Study results and caveats: At the one-year point after transplant, T-cell counts and TCRbeta diversity were found to come mostly from T cells that had been newly produced. Reported findings indicate that, about two months after transplant, alpha-beta T cells came from several hundred expanded clones, which were derived from non-depleted graft cells.

The starting material was PBMCs, mostly from graft donor cells, obtained 180 days after TCRalphabeta/CD19-depleted stem cell transplant. The source is a female patient between 2 and 15 years old who had a stem cell transplant for aplastic anemia, so the T cells may come from the graft donor.

CDR3 bases: TGCAGTGCTAGATCGAGCGGGAGAGGCAAAGAGACCCAGTACTTC. As protein: CSARSSGRGKETQYF. The genes are TRBV20-1 and TRBJ2-5; TRBD2 matches 8 bases. Germline assignment: CDR1 DFQATT and CDR2 SNEGSKA (reference sequence). V was clipped by 2 bases and J by 3 bases; unmatched bases: 8. This CDR3 comprises 15 residues.